This T cell receptor (beta chain) was captured in a study of human T cells and chemical hapten exposure. This CDR3 has 18 amino acids. Germline-derived CDR1 and CDR2 are MNHEY and SVGEGT. V gave up 6 bases and J gave up 3 bases, with 23 bases separating them. Specified time point: pre-sensitization, week 0. As to treatment: therapeutic diphenylcyclopropenone sensitization with weekly scalp DPC. The library labeled individual cDNA molecules by adding unique molecular identifiers to them. A single record per CDR3 protein comes from TCRdb applying MiXCR to the RACE reads. The table includes approximately 400,000 distinct CDR3 sequences, approximately 5% detected once.

Sequences were derived from whole blood, sampled in connection with sensitization to the hapten diphenylcyclopropenone (DPC). The receptor comes from a woman between 50 and 59 years old with alopecia areata. Some clones in this sample may be carry-over from other donors' samples. The chain recombines TRBV6-2 or TRBV6-3 with TRBJ2-2; the D is unclear. CDR3 protein: CASRLTVPAEKDTGELFF. The CDR3 coding sequence is TGTGCCAGCAGACTTACCGTCCCGGCGGAGAAAGACACCGGGGAGCTGTTTTTT.